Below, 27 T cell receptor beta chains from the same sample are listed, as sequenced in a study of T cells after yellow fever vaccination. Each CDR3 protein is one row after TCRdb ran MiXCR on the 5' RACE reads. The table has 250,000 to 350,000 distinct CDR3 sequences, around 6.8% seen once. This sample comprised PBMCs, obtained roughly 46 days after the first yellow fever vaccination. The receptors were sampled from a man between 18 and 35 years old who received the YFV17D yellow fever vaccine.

CDR3 region: CASSGLAGGSTHGYVGGDTQYF. The CDR3 nucleotides read TGTGCCAGCAGTGGACTAGCGGGGGGGTCTACCCATGGGTACGTCGGCGGAGATACGCAGTATTTT. The V call is TRBV6-4, the J call TRBJ2-3; 14 positions agree with TRBD2. Germline V gene sequence: CDR1 MRHNA, CDR2 SNTAGT. The CDR3 contains 22 residues. V was pared by 4 bases and J by 5 bases, with 23 bases of the junction left unmatched.

DNA of the CDR3: TGTGCCAGCAGCTTAACGGCAGGGAGGCATGAGCAGTTCTTC. Its protein is CASSLTAGRHEQFF. The chain joins TRBV7-3 to TRBJ2-1, with D perhaps matching TRBD2 (6 bases). Germline CDR1 reads SGHTA; CDR2 reads FQGTGA. CDR3 length equals 14 residues. V shed 0 bases and J shed 8 bases, with 11 bases lying between them. Using reference TRBV7-3 and TRBJ2-1 for the parts outside the CDR3, the full variable domain is GAGVSQTPSNKVTEKGKYVELRCDPISGHTALYWYRQSLGQGPEFLIYFQGTGAADDSGLPNDRFFAVRPEGSVSTLKIQRTERGDSAVYLCASSLTAGRHEQFFGPGTRLTVL.

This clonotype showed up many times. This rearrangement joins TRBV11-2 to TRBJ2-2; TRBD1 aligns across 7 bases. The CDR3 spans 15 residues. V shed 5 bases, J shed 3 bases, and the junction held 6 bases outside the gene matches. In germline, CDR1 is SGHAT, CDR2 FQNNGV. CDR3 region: CASSLRGTDTGELFF. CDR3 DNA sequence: TGTGCCAGCAGCCTCAGGGGGACAGACACCGGGGAGCTGTTTTTT.

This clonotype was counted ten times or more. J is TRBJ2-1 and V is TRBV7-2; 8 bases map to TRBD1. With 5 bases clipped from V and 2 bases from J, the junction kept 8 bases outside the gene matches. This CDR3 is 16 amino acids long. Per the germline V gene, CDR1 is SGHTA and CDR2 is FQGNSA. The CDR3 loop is CASSIPDRDPYNEQFF. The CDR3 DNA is TGTGCCAGCAGCATTCCGGACAGGGATCCCTACAATGAGCAGTTCTTC.

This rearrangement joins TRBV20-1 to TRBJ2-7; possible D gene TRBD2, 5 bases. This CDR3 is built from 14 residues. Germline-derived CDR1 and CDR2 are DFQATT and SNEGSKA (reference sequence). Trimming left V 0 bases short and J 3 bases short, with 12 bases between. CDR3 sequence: CSARDMARGYEQYF. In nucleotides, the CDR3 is TGCAGTGCTAGAGATATGGCCCGGGGCTACGAGCAGTACTTC.

This CDR3 reads CASSLALAGGPVRYNEQFF. CDR3 bases: TGTGCCAGCAGCTTAGCTCTAGCGGGGGGGCCGGTACGATACAATGAGCAGTTCTTC. This chain connects TRBV11-1 to TRBJ2-1, with 12 bases identical to TRBD2. V was pared by 0 bases and J by 4 bases, with 10 bases of the junction left unmatched. The CDR3 is made up of 19 amino acids. Germline lookup yields CDR1 SGHAT and CDR2 FQDESV (reference sequence).

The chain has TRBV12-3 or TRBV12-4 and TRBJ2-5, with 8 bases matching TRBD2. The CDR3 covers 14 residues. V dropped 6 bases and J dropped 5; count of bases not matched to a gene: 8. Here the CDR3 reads CASRRLGGGETQYF. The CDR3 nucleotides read TGTGCCAGCAGACGACTAGGCGGGGGGGAGACCCAGTACTTC.

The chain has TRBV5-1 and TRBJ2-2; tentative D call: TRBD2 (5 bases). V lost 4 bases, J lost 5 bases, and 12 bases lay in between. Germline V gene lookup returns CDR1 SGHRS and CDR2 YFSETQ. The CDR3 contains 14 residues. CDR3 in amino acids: CASSRDRGTGELFF. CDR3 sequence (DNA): TGCGCCAGCAGCCGCGATCGGGGAACCGGGGAGCTGTTTTTT.

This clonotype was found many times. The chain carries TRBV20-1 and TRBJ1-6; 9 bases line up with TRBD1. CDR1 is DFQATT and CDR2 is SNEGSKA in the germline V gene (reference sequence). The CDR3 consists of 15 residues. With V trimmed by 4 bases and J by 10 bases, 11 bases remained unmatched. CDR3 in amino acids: CSANRAGTGRSPLHF. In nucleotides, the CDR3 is TGCAGTGCTAACCGAGCCGGGACAGGGAGATCACCCCTCCACTTT.

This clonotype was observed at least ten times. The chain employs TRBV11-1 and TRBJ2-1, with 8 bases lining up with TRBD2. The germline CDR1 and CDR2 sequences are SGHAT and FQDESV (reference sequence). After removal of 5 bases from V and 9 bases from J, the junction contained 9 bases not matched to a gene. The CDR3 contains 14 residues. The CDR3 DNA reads TGTGCCAGCAGCCCCCCCCCAGCGGGGGTTGAGCAGTTCTTC. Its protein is CASSPPPAGVEQFF.

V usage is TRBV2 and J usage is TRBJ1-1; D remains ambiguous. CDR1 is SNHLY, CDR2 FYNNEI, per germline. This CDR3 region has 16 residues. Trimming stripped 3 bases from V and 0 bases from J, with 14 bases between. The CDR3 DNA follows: TGTGCCAGCAGTGATGTTTTAGGGCCCCTGAACACTGAAGCTTTCTTT. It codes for CASSDVLGPLNTEAFF.

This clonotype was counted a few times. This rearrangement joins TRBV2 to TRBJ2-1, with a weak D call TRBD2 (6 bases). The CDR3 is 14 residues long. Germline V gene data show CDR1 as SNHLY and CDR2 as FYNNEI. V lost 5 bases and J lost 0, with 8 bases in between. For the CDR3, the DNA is TGTGCCAGCAGTCGGGACTTCTCCTACAATGAGCAGTTCTTC. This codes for CASSRDFSYNEQFF.

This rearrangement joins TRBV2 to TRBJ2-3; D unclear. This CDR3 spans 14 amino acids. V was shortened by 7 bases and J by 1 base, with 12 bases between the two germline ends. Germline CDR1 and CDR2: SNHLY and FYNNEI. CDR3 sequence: CASKGSDGTDTQYF. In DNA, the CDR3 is TGTGCCAGCAAAGGGTCTGATGGCACAGATACGCAGTATTTT.

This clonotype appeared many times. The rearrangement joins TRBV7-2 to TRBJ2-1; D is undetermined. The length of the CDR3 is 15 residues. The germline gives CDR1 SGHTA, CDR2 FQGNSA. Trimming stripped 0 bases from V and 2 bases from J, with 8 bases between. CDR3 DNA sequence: TGTGCCAGCAGCTTAGCAAAGGTAGCCTACAATGAGCAGTTCTTC. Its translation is CASSLAKVAYNEQFF.

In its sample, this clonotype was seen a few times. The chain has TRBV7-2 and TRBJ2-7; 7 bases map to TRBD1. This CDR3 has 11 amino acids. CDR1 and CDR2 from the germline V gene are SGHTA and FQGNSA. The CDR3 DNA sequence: TGTGCCAGCAGCTTAAAAGGACAGGCCGGGGTC. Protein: CASSLKGQAGV.

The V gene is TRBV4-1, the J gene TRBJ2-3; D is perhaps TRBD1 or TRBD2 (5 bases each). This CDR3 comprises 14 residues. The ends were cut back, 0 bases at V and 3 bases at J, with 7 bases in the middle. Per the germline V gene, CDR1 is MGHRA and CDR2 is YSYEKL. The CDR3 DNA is TGCGCCAGCAGCCAAGATGAGGGGACAGATACGCAGTATTTT. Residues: CASSQDEGTDTQYF.

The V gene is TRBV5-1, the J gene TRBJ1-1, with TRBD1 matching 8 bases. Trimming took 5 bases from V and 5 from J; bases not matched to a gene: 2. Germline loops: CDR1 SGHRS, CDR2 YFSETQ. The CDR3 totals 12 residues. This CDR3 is CASRTGETEAFF. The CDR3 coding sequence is TGCGCCAGCAGGACAGGGGAAACTGAAGCTTTCTTT.

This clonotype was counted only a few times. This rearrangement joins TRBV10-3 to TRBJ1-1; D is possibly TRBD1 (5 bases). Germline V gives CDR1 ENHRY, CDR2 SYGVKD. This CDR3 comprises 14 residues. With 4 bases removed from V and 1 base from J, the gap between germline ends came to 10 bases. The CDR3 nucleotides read TGTGCCATCAGTGGGGGGTTTGGGAACACTGAAGCTTTCTTT. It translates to CAISGGFGNTEAFF.

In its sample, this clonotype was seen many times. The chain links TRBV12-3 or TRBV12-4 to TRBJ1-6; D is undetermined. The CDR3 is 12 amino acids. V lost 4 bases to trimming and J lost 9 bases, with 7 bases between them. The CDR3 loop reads CASSSRGSPLHF. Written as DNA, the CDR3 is TGTGCCAGCAGTTCTCGAGGTTCACCCCTCCACTTT.

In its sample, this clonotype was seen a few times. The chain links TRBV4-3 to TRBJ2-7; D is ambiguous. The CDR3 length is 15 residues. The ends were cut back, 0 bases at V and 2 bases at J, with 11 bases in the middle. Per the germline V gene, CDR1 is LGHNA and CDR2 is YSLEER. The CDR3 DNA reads TGCGCCAGCAGCCAAGATGGTTACAGTCCCTACGAGCAGTACTTC. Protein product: CASSQDGYSPYEQYF.

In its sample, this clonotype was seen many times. CDR3 loop: CASSLRGGPDTQYF. The CDR3 region has the DNA TGCGCCAGCAGCTTACGGGGGGGCCCAGATACGCAGTATTTT. The rearrangement links TRBV5-1 to TRBJ2-3; the match to TRBD2 covers 8 bases. CDR1 is SGHRS and CDR2 is YFSETQ in the germline V gene. The length of the CDR3 is 14 residues. Unmatched junction bases numbered 3, after V lost 2 bases and J lost 4 bases. Supplemented by reference TRBV5-1 and TRBJ2-3, the full variable domain reads KAGVTQTPRYLIKTRGQQVTLSCSPISGHRSVSWYQQTPGQGLQFLFEYFSETQRNKGNFPGRFSGRQFSNSRSEMNVSTLELGDSALYLCASSLRGGPDTQYFGPGTRLTVL.

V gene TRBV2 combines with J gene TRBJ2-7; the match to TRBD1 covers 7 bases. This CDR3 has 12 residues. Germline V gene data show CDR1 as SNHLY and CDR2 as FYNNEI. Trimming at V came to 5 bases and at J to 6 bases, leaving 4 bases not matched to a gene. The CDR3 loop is CASSLQGLEQYV. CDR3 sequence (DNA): TGTGCCAGCAGTCTACAGGGGCTCGAGCAGTACGTC.

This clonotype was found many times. The CDR3 is CASSPRGAPYNEQFF. The CDR3 nucleotides are TGTGCCAGCAGCCCCCGGGGGGCCCCCTACAATGAGCAGTTCTTC. This sequence joins TRBV7-2 and TRBJ2-1, with D tentatively TRBD2 (7 bases). Germline lookup yields CDR1 SGHTA and CDR2 FQGNSA. This CDR3 comprises 15 residues. V was shortened by 5 bases and J by 2 bases, with 13 bases between the two germline ends. The whole variable domain, filled in from reference TRBV7-2 and TRBJ2-1, reads GAGVSQSPSNKVTEKGKDVELRCDPISGHTALYWYRQSLGQGLEFLIYFQGNSAPDKSGLPSDRFSAERTGGSVSTLTIQRTQQEDSAVYLCASSPRGAPYNEQFFGPGTRLTVL.

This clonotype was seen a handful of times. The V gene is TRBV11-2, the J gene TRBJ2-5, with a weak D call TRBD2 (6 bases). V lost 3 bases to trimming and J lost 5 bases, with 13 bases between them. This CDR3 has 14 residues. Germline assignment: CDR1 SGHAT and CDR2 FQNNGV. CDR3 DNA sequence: TGTGCCAGCAGCTTCGGGACTCTTAGGGAGACCCAGTACTTC. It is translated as CASSFGTLRETQYF. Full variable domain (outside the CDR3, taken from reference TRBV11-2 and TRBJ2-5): EAGVAQSPRYKIIEKRQSVAFWCNPISGHATLYWYQQILGQGPKLLIQFQNNGVVDDSQLPKDRFSAERLKGVDSTLKIQPAKLEDSAVYLCASSFGTLRETQYFGPGTRLLVL.

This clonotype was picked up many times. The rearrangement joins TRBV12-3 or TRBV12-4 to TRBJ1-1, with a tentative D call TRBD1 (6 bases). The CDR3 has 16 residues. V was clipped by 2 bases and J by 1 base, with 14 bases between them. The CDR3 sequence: CASSLWTLTGNTEAFF. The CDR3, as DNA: TGTGCCAGCAGTTTATGGACCTTGACAGGGAACACTGAAGCTTTCTTT.

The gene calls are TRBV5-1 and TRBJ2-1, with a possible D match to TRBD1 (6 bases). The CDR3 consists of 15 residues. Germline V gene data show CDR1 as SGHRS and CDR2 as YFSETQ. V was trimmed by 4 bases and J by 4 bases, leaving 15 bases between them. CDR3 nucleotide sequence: TGCGCCAGCAGCGTCGACAGGCCGGGGTACAATGAGCAGTTCTTC. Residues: CASSVDRPGYNEQFF.

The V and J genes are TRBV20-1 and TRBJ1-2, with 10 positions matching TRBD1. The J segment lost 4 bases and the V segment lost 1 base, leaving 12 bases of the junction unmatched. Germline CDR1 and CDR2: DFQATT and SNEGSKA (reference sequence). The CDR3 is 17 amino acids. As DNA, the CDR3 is TGCAGTGCTAGAGGTCCGGGACAGGGGATCTCTAGCTATGGCTACACCTTC. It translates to CSARGPGQGISSYGYTF.